This TCR beta chain is drawn from a study of T cells in Graves' hyperthyroidism and ophthalmopathy. This CDR3 comprises 16 residues. The V gene end was trimmed by 2 bases and the J gene end by 7 bases; junction bases not matched to a gene: 10. CDR1 GTSNPN and CDR2 SVGIG come from the germline V gene (reference sequence). Regions amplified from RNA transcripts were the TCR beta CDR3 regions. Carried out on the TCR CDR3, a first-round RT-PCR used the HTBI primer set. One entry per CDR3 protein results from TCRdb running MiXCR on the multiplex PCR reads. Seen here are 310,000 or so distinct CDR3 sequences, approximately 15% observed once, and the top ten hold approximately 60%. This clonotype has only a few counts.

The sequencing input was blood. This sequence was found in a woman aged 60-75 years with Graves' ophthalmopathy. This rearrangement joins TRBV30 to TRBJ1-6, with 8 bases fitting TRBD1. The CDR3 region has the DNA TGTGCCTGGAGTTTATCAGGGGGCCGCCTGAATTCACCCCTCCACTTT. This gives the protein CAWSLSGGRLNSPLHF.